This TCR beta chain was obtained from a study of blood T cell repertoires in COVID-19. Authors' methods: Amplifying reference gene primers gave estimates of nucleated cell counts. The method was immunoSEQ multiplex PCR; TCRdb's version includes in-frame clones alone and lacks a portion of them. The D gene and trimming were derived from the DNA, and the V and J assignments and clone size from that table. Of around 440,000 clones in the sample, around 88% were seen once. Seattle patient enrollment occurred during active infection, with longitudinal follow-up thereafter. J lost 1 base, V lost 9 bases, and 5 bases had no gene match. Germline values: CDR1 SNHLY, CDR2 FYNNEI. This CDR3 spans 13 amino acids.

Material: peripheral blood. The source of this sequence is a woman aged 45 to 65 with COVID-19, enrolled during active disease. This sequence joins TRBV2 and TRBJ1-1, with 7 nucleotides matching TRBD1. CDR3 coding DNA: TGTGCCAGTAAGGGACAGCCGAACACTGAAGCTTTCTTT. Translating gives CASKGQPNTEAFF.